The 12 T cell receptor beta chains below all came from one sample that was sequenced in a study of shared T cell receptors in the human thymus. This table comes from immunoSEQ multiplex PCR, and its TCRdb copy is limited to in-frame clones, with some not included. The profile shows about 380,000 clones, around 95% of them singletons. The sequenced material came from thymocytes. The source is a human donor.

The CDR3 coding sequence is TGTGCCAGCAGCTTATGGGGCGGGATCAATGAGCAGTTCTTC. It is translated as CASSLWGGINEQFF. This chain uses TRBV11-3 with TRBJ2-1; possibly TRBD2 for D (6 bases). V lost 2 bases, J lost 6 bases, and 11 bases lay in between. There are 14 residues in the CDR3. Per the germline V gene, CDR1 is SGHNT and CDR2 is YENEEA. Complete variable domain (other parts from reference TRBV11-3 and TRBJ2-1): EAGVVQSPRYKIIEKKQPVAFWCNPISGHNTLYWYLQNLGQGPELLIRYENEEAVDDSQLPKDRFSAERLKGVDSTLKIQPAELGDSAVYLCASSLWGGINEQFFGPGTRLTVL.

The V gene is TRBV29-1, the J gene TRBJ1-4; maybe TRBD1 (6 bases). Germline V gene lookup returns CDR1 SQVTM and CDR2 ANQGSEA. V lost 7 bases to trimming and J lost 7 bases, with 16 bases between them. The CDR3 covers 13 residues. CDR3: CSAPQQGSEKLFF. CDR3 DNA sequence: TGCAGCGCCCCTCAACAGGGAAGTGAAAAACTGTTTTTT.

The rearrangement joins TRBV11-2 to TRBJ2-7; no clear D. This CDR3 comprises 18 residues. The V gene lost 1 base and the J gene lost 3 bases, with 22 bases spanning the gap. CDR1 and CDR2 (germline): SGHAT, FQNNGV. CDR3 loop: CASSLVTALLPTNYEQYF. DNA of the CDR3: TGTGCCAGCAGCTTAGTGACTGCCCTCCTGCCGACAAACTACGAGCAGTACTTC.

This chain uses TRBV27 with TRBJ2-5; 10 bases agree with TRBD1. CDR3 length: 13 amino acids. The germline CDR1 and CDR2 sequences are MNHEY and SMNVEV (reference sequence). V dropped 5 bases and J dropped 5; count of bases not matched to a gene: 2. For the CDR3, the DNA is TGTGCCAGCAGTCTGGACAGGGGGGAGACCCAGTACTTC. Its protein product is CASSLDRGETQYF.

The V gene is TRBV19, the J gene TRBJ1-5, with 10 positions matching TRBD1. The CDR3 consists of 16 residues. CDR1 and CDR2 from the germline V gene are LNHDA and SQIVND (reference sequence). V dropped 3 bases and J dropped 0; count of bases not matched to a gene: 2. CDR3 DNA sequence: TGTGCCAGTAGTATCGGACAGGGGGATAGCAATCAGCCCCAGCATTTT. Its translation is CASSIGQGDSNQPQHF.

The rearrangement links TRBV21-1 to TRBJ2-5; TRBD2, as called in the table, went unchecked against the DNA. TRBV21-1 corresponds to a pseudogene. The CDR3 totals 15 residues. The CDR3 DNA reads TGTGCCAGCAGCAAAGAGGAGACGGCAGAAGAGACCCAGTACTTC. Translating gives CASSKEETAEETQYF.

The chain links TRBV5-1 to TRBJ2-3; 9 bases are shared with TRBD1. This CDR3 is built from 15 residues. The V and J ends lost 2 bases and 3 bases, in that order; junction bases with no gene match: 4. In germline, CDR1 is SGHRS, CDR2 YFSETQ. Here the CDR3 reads CASSFDRGRTDTQYF. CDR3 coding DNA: TGCGCCAGCAGCTTTGACAGGGGGAGGACAGATACGCAGTATTTT.

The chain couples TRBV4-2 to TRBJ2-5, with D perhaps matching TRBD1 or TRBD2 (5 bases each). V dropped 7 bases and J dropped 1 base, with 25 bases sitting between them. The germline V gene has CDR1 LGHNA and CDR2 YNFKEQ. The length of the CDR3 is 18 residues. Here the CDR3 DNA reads TGTGCCAGCACCCCCTCCTCGGATCGGGGCTCCTTCCAAGAGACCCAGTACTTC. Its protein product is CASTPSSDRGSFQETQYF.

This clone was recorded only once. CDR3 protein: CASSLDRELSGNTIYF. For the CDR3, the DNA is TGTGCCAGCTCCCTTGACAGGGAACTCTCTGGAAACACCATATATTTT. The chain combines TRBV18 with TRBJ1-3; 7 bases match TRBD1. The germline CDR1 and CDR2 sequences are KGHSH and LQKENI. The CDR3 runs to 16 residues. V shed 6 bases, J shed 0 bases, and the junction held 8 bases outside the gene matches.

The DNA of the CDR3 is TGCAGCGTTGAAGGAATTCGGGTACCCTATGGCTACACCTTC. It encodes CSVEGIRVPYGYTF. The J gene is TRBJ1-2, the V gene TRBV29-1; D is unclear. Germline CDR1 is SQVTM and CDR2 is ANQGSEA. The CDR3 is 14 amino acids. V was trimmed by 1 base and J by 4 bases, leaving 13 bases between them.

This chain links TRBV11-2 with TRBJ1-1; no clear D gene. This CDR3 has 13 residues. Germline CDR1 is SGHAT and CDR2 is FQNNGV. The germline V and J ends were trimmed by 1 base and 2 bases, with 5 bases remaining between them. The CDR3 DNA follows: TGTGCCAGCAGCTTAGGCTTAAACACTGAAGCTTTCTTT. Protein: CASSLGLNTEAFF.

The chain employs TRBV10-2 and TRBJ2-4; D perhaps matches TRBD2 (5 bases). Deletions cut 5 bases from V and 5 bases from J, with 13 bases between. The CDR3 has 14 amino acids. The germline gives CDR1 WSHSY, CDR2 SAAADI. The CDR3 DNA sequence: TGCGCCAGCAGTTCCCTAGGCGGGCAAAACATTCAGTACTTC. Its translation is CASSSLGGQNIQYF.